This T cell receptor (beta chain) was documented in a study of post-analysis software for immune sequencing data. Points on this clonotype: Antigen: not known.

Study observations and caveats: Clustering by F measure revealed strong co-clustering among samples prepared together in one batch.

Unique molecular identifiers were present in the TCR beta cDNA libraries. TCRdb reprocessed the PCR reads with MiXCR, giving one entry per CDR3 protein. Among around 710,000 distinct CDR3 sequences, roughly 50% were seen once, and the ten largest hold approximately 5%. The TCR comes from a girl aged 5 to 17 with multiple sclerosis. Sequenced: blood.

This CDR3 is CASSPRGGSLSYEQYF. The CDR3 DNA reads as TGTGCCAGCAGCCCCAGGGGCGGGAGCCTTTCCTACGAGCAGTACTTC. This rearrangement joins TRBV3-1 to TRBJ2-7; TRBD2 is a possible D gene (7 bases). The CDR3 sequence is 16 residues long. The V gene's germline CDR1 is LGHDT and CDR2 YNNKEL (reference sequence). V lost 4 bases, J lost 1 base, and 17 bases lay in between.